This T cell receptor beta chain is from a study of early T cells in non-severe SARS-CoV-2 infection. Study-level information: Sequencing input comprised bulk RNA from unsorted whole blood; chain pairing was not available.

This clonotype was seen at least ten times. A single record per CDR3 protein comes from TCRdb applying MiXCR to the 5' RACE reads. This sample has roughly 66,000 distinct CDR3 sequences, with approximately 8.3% found just once. The CDR3 totals 15 residues. Trimming took 6 bases from V and 8 from J; bases not matched to a gene: 7. The receptor was derived from an adult who was a healthcare worker with PCR-confirmed SARS-CoV-2 infection or an uninfected control (not recorded which). The sample comprised whole blood. This rearrangement joins TRBV12-3 or TRBV12-4 to TRBJ2-1, with 13 nucleotides matching TRBD2. The CDR3 protein is CASRTGLAGDYEQFF. For the CDR3, the DNA is TGTGCCAGCAGAACTGGACTAGCGGGAGACTATGAGCAGTTCTTC.